The rows below give T cell receptor beta chains drawn from one sample of a study of Graves' ophthalmopathy and Graves' hyperthyroidism. TCRdb analysed the multiplex PCR reads with MiXCR anew, one entry per CDR3 protein. The table records around 1.1 million distinct CDR3 sequences, 35% to 40% of them present only once. Sequencing used peripheral blood or thyroid tissue (not recorded which). Receptors were obtained from an adult man with Graves' hyperthyroidism. CDR3s include the opening cysteine and the closing phenylalanine or tryptophan. A D gene is named only where the DNA matches it firmly. Only some rows state a clone size, as once, few, many or a class for expanded clones.

v_call	j_call	d_call	clone_size	cdr3_aa
TRBV7-8	TRBJ1-3	NA	many	CASSLRVFGGNTIYF
TRBV29-1	TRBJ2-5	NA	few	CSYSGSGATQYF
TRBV2	TRBJ2-2	NA	many	CASSILVTGELFF
TRBV7-9	TRBJ2-7	NA	many	CASSYAGTPPYEQYF
TRBV6-5	TRBJ2-7	NA	few	CASIQTGGGYGYEQYF
TRBV9	TRBJ2-2	NA	few	CASSVAVRTRGVSGELFF
TRBV7-9	TRBJ1-1	NA	NA	CASSPAGELTEAFF
TRBV15	TRBJ2-5	TRBD1	NA	CAASSDQGVGETQYF
TRBV7-2	TRBJ1-2	TRBD1	NA	CASSPTGSEGYTF
TRBV7-9	TRBJ2-5	NA	NA	CASSLLRREQETQYF
TRBV20-1	TRBJ2-7	NA	many	CSARARTAYEQYF
TRBV6-2/TRBV6-3	TRBJ2-5	TRBD2	NA	CASSAMGRGTQETQYF
TRBV12-3/TRBV12-4	TRBJ1-1	NA	NA	CASSLNMESTEAFF
TRBV10-3	TRBJ1-1	NA	NA	CASSPRTDTHEAFF
TRBV12-3/TRBV12-4	TRBJ1-6	NA	many	CASRVRADNSPLHF
TRBV20-1	TRBJ1-6	TRBD1	NA	CSARKTGGRYSPLHF
TRBV12-3/TRBV12-4	TRBJ2-5	NA	once	CASKRERETQYF
TRBV7-6	TRBJ1-1	NA	many	CASSSTELNTEAFF
TRBV7-2	TRBJ1-5	TRBD1	NA	CASREQGQRQPQHF
TRBV11-2	TRBJ2-7	TRBD2	NA	CASSLGAGGPYNEQYF
TRBV10-3	TRBJ1-3	TRBD1	many	CAIGTGGNSGNTIYF
TRBV30	TRBJ1-2	TRBD1	once	CAWTRDRGRLDYGYTF
TRBV2	TRBJ2-7	TRBD2	NA	CASSVSLKGTSGDEQHF
TRBV15	TRBJ1-2	TRBD1	NA	CATSRDGTGDHGYTF